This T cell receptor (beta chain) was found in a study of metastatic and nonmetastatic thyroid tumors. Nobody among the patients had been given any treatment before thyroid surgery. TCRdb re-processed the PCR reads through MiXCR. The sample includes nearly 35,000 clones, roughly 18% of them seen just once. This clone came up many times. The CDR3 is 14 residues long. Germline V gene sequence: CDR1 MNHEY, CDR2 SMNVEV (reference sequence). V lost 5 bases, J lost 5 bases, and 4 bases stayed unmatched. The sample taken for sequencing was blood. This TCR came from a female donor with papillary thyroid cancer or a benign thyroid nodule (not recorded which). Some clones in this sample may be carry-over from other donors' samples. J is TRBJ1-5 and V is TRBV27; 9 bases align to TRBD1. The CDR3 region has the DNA TGTGCCAGCAGTCCCGGGACAGGGTATCAGCCCCAGCATTTT. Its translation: CASSPGTGYQPQHF.